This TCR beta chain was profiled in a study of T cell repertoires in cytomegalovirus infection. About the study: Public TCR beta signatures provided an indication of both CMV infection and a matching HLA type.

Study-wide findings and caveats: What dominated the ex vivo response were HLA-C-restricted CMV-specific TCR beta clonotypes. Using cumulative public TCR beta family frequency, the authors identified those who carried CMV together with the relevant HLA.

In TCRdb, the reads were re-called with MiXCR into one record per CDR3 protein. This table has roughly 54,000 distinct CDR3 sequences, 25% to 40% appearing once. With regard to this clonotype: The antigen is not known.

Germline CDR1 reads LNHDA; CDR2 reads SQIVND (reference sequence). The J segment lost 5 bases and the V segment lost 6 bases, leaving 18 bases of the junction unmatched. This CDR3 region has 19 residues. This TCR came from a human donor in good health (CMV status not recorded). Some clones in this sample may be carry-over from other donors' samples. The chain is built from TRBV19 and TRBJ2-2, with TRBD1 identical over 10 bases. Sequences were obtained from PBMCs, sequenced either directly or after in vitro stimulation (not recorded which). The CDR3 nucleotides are TGTGCCAGTAGGGACCCAAGCAGACAGGGGGCGGGTTCGACCGGGGAGCTGTTTTTT. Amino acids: CASRDPSRQGAGSTGELFF.